These 3 T cell receptor beta chains were all obtained from the same sample, sequenced in a study of blood T cell repertoires in COVID-19. This table comes from immunoSEQ multiplex PCR, and its TCRdb copy is limited to in-frame clones, with some not included. Found here are 160,000 or so clones, 87% of them singletons; the top ten hold about 3.9%. The specimen sequenced was peripheral blood. The receptors were sampled from a woman aged 60-75 years who had recovered from COVID-19.

This chain joins TRBV2 and TRBJ2-3; maybe TRBD1 (6 bases). Looked up from germline, CDR1 is SNHLY and CDR2 is FYNNEI. Trimming cost V 8 bases and J 4 bases, with 16 bases left between them. CDR3 length equals 14 residues. DNA for the CDR3: TGTGCCAGCTCCCAGGGGTCCTTCGCAGATACGCAGTATTTT. Translation gives CASSQGSFADTQYF.

This chain uses TRBV30 with TRBJ2-1; weak D call: TRBD2 (6 bases). Germline lookup yields CDR1 GTSNPN and CDR2 SVGIG (reference sequence). The CDR3 sequence is 15 residues long. Trimming removed 4 bases at V and 7 bases at J, with 20 bases between. The CDR3 DNA reads TGTGCCTGGATTCCGACCACCTCCGCGGGGAATGAGCAGTTCTTC. It codes for CAWIPTTSAGNEQFF.

The chain carries TRBV6-5 and TRBJ1-1; tentatively, D is TRBD1 (6 bases). The V end was cut by 6 bases, the J end by 10 bases, with 24 bases between. In germline, CDR1 is MNHEY, CDR2 SVGAGI. CDR3 size: 15 residues. The CDR3 DNA is TGTGCCAGCAGCGGAACAGGGTTGGGTAGTCTATCAGCTTTCTTT. Translated, it gives CASSGTGLGSLSAFF.